The text below deals with one T cell receptor (beta chain). The target of this receptor is not known. Nothing much larger sits one base from this clone, and base qualities are not available. The cohort consisted of 666 healthy bone marrow donors. Cohort members were all nominally healthy when sampled, although unrecorded immune exposures were likely present. The donor was CMV seronegative and was included in the group of about 400 seronegative cohort members. Every donor gave a peripheral blood sample, and the peripheral blood mononuclear cells from that sample were used for TCR beta sequencing. Genomic DNA extraction from the blood cell samples was performed with the Qiagen DNeasy Blood Extraction Kit. The source of the sample is a study of cytomegalovirus exposure and HLA in healthy donors (dated by TCRdb to 2016 to 2017). At the level of the whole study: In an earlier analysis of 587 of the donors, approximately 300 Gb of sequence data and 100 million or so unique TCR beta sequences from about 190 million T cells were reported. Approximately 300 gigabases of sequencing data and around 85 million unique TCR sequences made up an early release that covered several hundred HLA-typed donors. Of the roughly 400 genotyped donors, about 80% fell in the genetic ancestry cluster associated with self-reported Caucasian donors. The study aimed to test whether signatures of past pathogen exposure could be identified by cataloging public T cell receptors. The study used immunosequencing to profile the T cell repertoires of approximately 640 subjects and linked those repertoires to cytomegalovirus serostatus. Along with the approximately 650-subject first cohort, a separate validation cohort of over 90 different subjects was used. High-throughput TCR immunosequencing, statistical association of individual TCRs with disease status, and machine learning were combined to predict cytomegalovirus infection status. A later analysis re-examined previously published TCR beta repertoires from over 500 donors and added high-resolution HLA genotyping to investigate patterns of TCR occurrence. Rather than drawing on any new phenotypic data, the later analysis identified candidate immune exposures from TCR beta sequences and the way those sequences occurred across donors. To decide whether each TCR beta V gene segment behaved as functional or pseudogenic, an earlier analysis of fewer than 750 of the donors relied on high-throughput TCR beta sequencing. Donor age, sex, ethnicity and CMV serostatus were compiled together with the repertoire data. A later genetic analysis used genome-wide SNP genotypes for about 55% of the 666 donors, treating that subset as a discovery cohort. All discovery cohort repertoires had been generated using a single sequencing platform. HLA typing covered class I and class II loci at four-digit resolution. Typing coverage differed by locus: A, B, C, DRB1 and DQB1 were typed in about 620-630 donors, DQA1 in 500 to 550, DPA1 in around 610, and DPB1 in just under 490. A few DR-DQ haplotypes were treated as single units for association and clustering because of strong linkage in the cohort. Across roughly 420 genotyped donors of the cohort, an average of approximately 240,000 unique TCR beta nucleotide sequences per donor were sequenced, and roughly 20% of those sequences were non-productive.

According to the germline V gene, CDR1 reads SNHLY and CDR2 reads FYNNEI. Spanning cysteine to phenylalanine, the CDR3 consists of 14 amino acids. Kept here is only the CDR3 DNA, which spans 42 bases and is read in frame from base 1. Cut back by 4 bases and 1 base, the V and J ends lie 10 bases apart. Library construction relied on the immunoSEQ multiplex PCR assay. For the multiplex PCR, a mixture combining 60 forward primers for TCR Vbeta segments and 13 reverse primers for TCR Jbeta segments was used. Amplification of the CDR3 region of rearranged TCR beta genes was performed with a multiplex PCR assay on genomic DNA. The amplified TCR beta libraries were sequenced on the Illumina HiSeq System as 87-base-pair reads. Turning to the authors' computational methods: Across the 600 to 700 repertoires, a later analysis counted 60 million to 90 million unique TCR beta chains, roughly 11 million of which were shared by at least two donors. A nearest-neighbor algorithm error-corrected the raw reads and collapsed the reads into unique sequences, merging closely related sequences to remove PCR and sequencing errors. To assign V, D and J gene segments, CDR3 sequences were aligned to IMGT reference sequences. For a sequence to be retained, a match of at least six nucleotides was required to both a V gene segment and a J gene segment. Rearrangements were classified as productive when the CDR3 lacked stop codons and remained in frame with V and J, and all other rearrangements were classified as non-productive. CDR3 was defined by IMGT convention, running from the second conserved V-encoded cysteine to the conserved J-encoded phenylalanine. Sequences without an unambiguous match to a single V gene segment were excluded from the earlier analysis of approximately 560 of the donors. In an earlier analysis of roughly 500 of the donors, V segments were called functional above 56.7% productive rearrangements and were called segregating when the between-donor standard deviation exceeded 5%. A statistical classification framework was developed to diagnose cytomegalovirus status using the catalog of TCR beta chain sequences. V and J gene assignment, in a later analysis, came from comparing TCR nucleotide sequences with IMGT/GENE-DB human TR gene sequences. In a later analysis, CDR3 sequences and most-parsimonious VDJ recombination scenarios were assigned using the TCRdist pipeline. In a later analysis, each TCR beta chain was defined by its CDR3 amino acid sequence together with its V-gene family, and reads lacking a unique V-gene family were excluded. A later analysis removed 592 highly shared, low-generation-probability nucleotide sequences to deal with suspected cross-contamination and a sequencing artifact. In a later analysis, a clonal expansion index was calculated for each public chain from normalized within-repertoire ranks of inferred template counts. In a later analysis, generation probabilities were computed with a VDJ recombination model fitted to out-of-frame rearrangements, and the resulting probabilities were checked against IGoR. In a later analysis, TCR-TCR, TCR-HLA and TCR-CMV co-occurrence was scored with hypergeometric tests, and a repertoire-size bias correction was applied to TCR pairs. A later analysis estimated false discovery rates by permuting HLA or CMV assignments 20 times. A later analysis grouped co-occurring TCRs with DBSCAN, adding TCRdist sequence similarity when clustering within HLA-allele-positive subsets. Co-occurrence clustering excluded repertoires with fewer than 30,000 or more than 120,000 public chains, plus five with anomalous nucleotide sharing. In TCRdb, the immuneACCESS table is reduced to in-frame sequences with V and J assigned. These tables do not hold every clone; where another copy was compared, an unresolved V gene accounts for under half, and the others remain unexplained. The V and J calls and clone size come from that table; D and trimming were worked out from the DNA. Present in this sample are more than 85,000 clones, roughly three quarters of which were seen just once. Of the sample, roughly 3.2% is held by the ten largest clones.

General findings and caveats noted by the study authors: Correlated functional status among segregating V segments might be attributable to linkage disequilibrium, but an unknown experimental factor could not be ruled out. When HLA alleles, especially DR and DQ, strongly co-occurred, attributing TCR associations to individual alleles was difficult. A further reported finding was that TCR beta sequences accurately predicted the HLA-A and HLA-B alleles for most subjects in the first cohort. Because HLA typing was unavailable for some donors at each locus, only the typed subset was used in association tests. The study gave a list of about 170 TCR beta chains associated with cytomegalovirus. In a later genetic analysis, a missense DCLRE1C variant was associated with V-gene and J-gene trimming of TCR beta chains, and the association was replicated in an independent cohort. It was suggested by the authors that the approach could potentially be generalized to other disease states and immunological phenotypes. A few of the identified cytomegalovirus-associated TCR beta chains were confirmed in vitro to be specific for cytomegalovirus antigens. In an earlier analysis of about 600 of the donors, most TCR beta V segments appeared in productive rearrangements about 90% or about 30% of the time, broadly matching IMGT annotations. A later analysis found that most CMV-associated TCR beta chains appeared HLA-restricted, with HLA associations seemingly driven largely by CMV exposure. This cohort had only TCR beta chains sequenced, and the lack of alpha or paired-chain data limited which features could be detected. The earlier analysis of about 600 of the donors excluded some 15 rarely observed V segments, including chromosome 9 orphons, because counts were too low. The classifier was reported to diagnose cytomegalovirus status with high specificity and sensitivity in both the original cohort and the validation cohort. A later analysis associated 15,000 to 20,000 TCR beta sequences with specific HLA alleles at a false discovery rate of 0.05. The presence/absence analyses assumed that sequencing depth was roughly uniform across donors, and that assumption may not be true. The 87-base-pair reads could not distinguish some IMGT-functional V segments, including TRBV6-2 and TRBV6-3, so those segments were excluded. A cluster of highly shared sequence variants was judged likely to represent a technical artifact of the sequencing pipeline. A later analysis found that TCR association rates varied across HLA loci, with DRB1 alleles showing the most associated TCRs and HLA-C alleles the fewest. Several of the top co-occurrence clusters appeared to be linked to parvovirus B19, influenza, CMV and Epstein-Barr virus, according to a later analysis. CMV serostatus was the only immune exposure information available for the cohort. In a later genetic analysis, fewer N-insertions in productive TCRs were reported among donors in an Asian-associated ancestry cluster than the approximately 670-donor mean. Most TCR sequences were observed very rarely across donors, whereas some public TCRs were present in many individuals. In a later analysis, HLA-associated TCR beta chains were found to be more clonally expanded and to have lower generation probabilities than equally common non-associated chains.

The rearranged segments are TRBV2 and TRBJ1-2; the D region possibly corresponds to TRBD1 (5 bases align). This TCR was recovered from a man aged 30 to 45 in good health and CMV-seronegative. The sequenced sample was PBMCs. This receptor has the CDR3 CASSVWGGNYGYTF. In nucleotides, the sequence is TGTGCCAGCAGTGTGTGGGGCGGTAACTATGGCTACACCTTC.